The T cell receptor beta chain under discussion was sequenced for a study of blood T cell repertoires in COVID-19. On the study more broadly: Material from acute and convalescent COVID-19 was sourced from the United States, Italy and Spain. Sources were T cells, B-cell-depleted T cells, or PBMCs; the material itself was cDNA or gDNA.

The age range of participants was about 18 to 90 years, with residence in about two dozen US areas. Which cohort a participant joined came from the clinical history participants gave. The protocol was immunoSEQ multiplex PCR, while the TCRdb copy is restricted to in-frame clones and leaves out a portion. The repertoire holds 250,000 or so clones, with 85% to 90% as singletons. With 1 base removed from V and 5 bases from J, the gap between germline ends came to 8 bases. Germline V lookup: CDR1 SEHNR, CDR2 FQNEAQ (reference sequence). CDR3 size: 13 residues. Specimen: PBMCs or T cells enriched from blood (not recorded which). The TCR comes from a middle-aged man who had recovered from COVID-19. This chain connects TRBV7-9 to TRBJ2-5; D unresolved. As DNA, the CDR3 is TGTGCCAGCAGCTTAGGCCCGGAGGAGACCCAGTACTTC. Protein sequence: CASSLGPEETQYF.